This TCR beta chain was found in a study of T cells after posttransplantation cyclophosphamide (dated by TCRdb to 2016 to 2017). For the wider study: Using TRB sequencing, the study followed how the T cell repertoire reconstituted after myeloablative bone marrow transplantation in which posttransplantation cyclophosphamide served as GVHD prophylaxis. TRA and TRB clonality were tightly correlated in ten or so samples, so subsequent TCR analyses focused on TRB only. Blood from all 35 or so PTCy patients with 1-year posttransplant specimens was subjected to TRB sequencing. In 3 patients, up to about 3 additional blood samples taken between 2 and 5.2 years after transplant also underwent TRB sequencing, as did pretransplant blood from 4 patients. Samples from around 40 PTCy-treated patients and some 16 related bone marrow donors of those patients were subjected to antigen receptor sequencing. Public TRB sequences were searched against a database of over 3,500 sequences associated with responses to pathogens, tumor antigens, self-antigens and alloantigens.

The CDR3 has 14 amino acids, counting the end cysteine and phenylalanine. Left in the record is the CDR3 DNA by itself, 42 bases read in frame from the first base. V and J are truncated by 2 bases and 4 bases respectively, leaving an intervening sequence of 11 bases. From the germline V gene, CDR1 is KGHSH and CDR2 is LQKENI. Paper-wide results and their limitations: At 1-2 months, donor-recipient similarity was low but rose over the first year, and the later blood repertoires were often dominated by donor CD8+ memory clones. Across over 40 patients, TRB clonality was highly associated with recipient CMV seropositivity and CMV reactivation, and PTCy diversity was similar to diversity in CNI/methotrexate controls. The TRB repertoires of T cells infiltrating skin or the GI tract showed only limited overlap with the TRB repertoires found in blood.

This clone was counted ten times or more. Its antigen is still unknown. One base away there is no much larger clone; base qualities are not given. The treatment or condition label here, explained by the study, means: high-dose cyclophosphamide on days +3 and +4 as single-agent GVHD prophylaxis. Busulfan and fludarabine conditioning, a related or unrelated marrow graft, and cyclophosphamide on days +3 and +4 were given to PTCy patients. PTCy-treated patients came from a prospective multi-institutional clinical trial. Peripheral blood and bone marrow mononuclear cells were isolated by Ficoll-Hypaque density centrifugation and were cryopreserved. Genomic DNA was used for TRB sequencing, which was performed with the immunoSEQ assay at survey resolution or with the hsTCRB kit. In the original analysis: The immunoSEQ software was used for initial read processing, and the LymphoSeq R package was used for repertoire analyses. Clonality was calculated as 1 minus normalized Shannon entropy, and the Gini coefficient was also calculated for each TRB dataset. To infer phenotypes in unsorted samples, TRB sequences from sorted subsets of the recipient or donor were mapped onto unsorted samples from the same recipient. Imported from immuneACCESS, the table was reduced by TCRdb to in-frame sequences with V and J called. These copies leave out some clones; in studies compared against another copy, an unresolved V gene accounts for under half, and the cause of the remainder is not known. V, J and clone size are those of that table, while D and trimming were read from the DNA. This sample was tabulated with 16,000 or so clones, among which there are no singletons. About 0.54% of the sample belongs to the ten largest clones.

This receptor was identified in a female patient under 45 who received an allogeneic stem cell transplant from a related donor, was CMV-positive, and had no GVHD. Some T cells may derive from the graft donor when a transplant has been performed. This receptor chain uses TRBV18 and TRBJ2-5, and the D gene may be TRBD2, 6 bases matching. Here the sequenced sample was PBMCs, taken after allogeneic stem cell transplant with posttransplant cyclophosphamide. The CDR3 corresponds to CASSPKGGGETQYF. The DNA reads TGTGCCAGCTCACCAAAGGGAGGAGGAGAGACCCAGTACTTC.